These 19 T cell receptor beta chains originate from one sample sequenced in a study of control samples from healthy donors and cancer patients. Profiling relied on immunoSEQ multiplex PCR, and the TCRdb table lists in-frame clones only, not all of them. The table records about 71,000 clones, roughly 89% of them present only once. Material for sequencing was PBMCs. These receptors originate from a man aged 60 to 75 with lung cancer.

The chain couples TRBV6-6 to TRBJ2-5; maybe TRBD2 (6 bases). The V and J ends lost 5 bases and 4 bases respectively, with 11 bases between them. This CDR3 has 13 amino acids. Germline assignment: CDR1 MNHNY and CDR2 SVGAGI (reference sequence). In nucleotides, the CDR3 is TGTGCCAGCAGTCCCAGGGAGGTAGAGACCCAGTACTTC. Translation gives CASSPREVETQYF.

The chain uses TRBV25-1 and TRBJ2-7; the match to TRBD1 covers 11 bases. V trimming: 3 bases; J trimming: 6 bases; junction bases outside the gene matches: 10. This CDR3 is built from 16 residues. Germline assignment: CDR1 MGHDK and CDR2 SYGVNS. The CDR3 DNA reads TGTGCCAGCAGTGAGGGGACAGGGGGTGCGCCGTTCGAGCAGTACTTC. This sequence encodes CASSEGTGGAPFEQYF.

The V gene is TRBV7-2, the J gene TRBJ2-3, with no clear D. V was clipped by 9 bases and J by 1 base, with 14 bases between them. CDR3 length equals 14 residues. Germline assignment: CDR1 SGHTA and CDR2 FQGNSA. This CDR3 reads CASHLAARTDTQYF. The CDR3 DNA reads as TGTGCCAGTCACCTGGCTGCCCGCACAGATACGCAGTATTTT.

The genes are TRBV27 and TRBJ1-1; D possibly corresponds to TRBD1 (6 bases). The V gene's germline CDR1 is MNHEY and CDR2 SMNVEV (reference sequence). V lost 1 base and J 5 bases, leaving 14 bases between the germline ends. CDR3 length: 15 residues. The CDR3, as DNA: TGTGCCAGCAGTTTATGGGGGCAGGGGAAGACTGAAGCTTTCTTT. Translated: CASSLWGQGKTEAFF.

The gene calls are TRBV10-3 and TRBJ2-3; 14 nucleotides line up with TRBD2. The ends lost 6 bases at V and 0 bases at J; junction bases unmatched: 5. CDR3 length equals 17 residues. Germline CDR1 is ENHRY and CDR2 is SYGVKD. The CDR3 nucleotides are TGTGCCATCAGCCGGACTAGCGGGGGGCTTAGCACAGATACGCAGTATTTT. Residues: CAISRTSGGLSTDTQYF.

The chain uses TRBV10-3 and TRBJ1-1, with TRBD1 as a possible D gene (6 bases). The V and J ends lost 2 bases and 11 bases respectively, with 15 bases between them. In germline, CDR1 is ENHRY, CDR2 SYGVKD. The CDR3 consists of 13 residues. CDR3 nucleotides: TGTGCCATCAGTGAGGACCAGACAGGAATGGCTTTCTTT. Its protein is CAISEDQTGMAFF.

This chain joins TRBV4-1 and TRBJ2-3, with a possible D match to TRBD1 (6 bases). The V end lost 6 bases, the J end lost 4 bases, and 17 bases lay between the germline ends. Germline CDR1 and CDR2: MGHRA and YSYEKL. The CDR3 contains 15 residues. The CDR3 here is CASRRSGESADTQYF. CDR3 in DNA: TGCGCCAGCAGACGCTCAGGGGAGAGTGCAGATACGCAGTATTTT.

The chain has TRBV9 and TRBJ2-3; the match to TRBD1 covers 9 bases. Germline lookup yields CDR1 SGDLS and CDR2 YYNGEE. The CDR3 totals 17 residues. The J segment lost 1 base and the V segment lost 6 bases, leaving 12 bases of the junction unmatched. In DNA form, the CDR3 reads TGTGCCAGCACCATCGGGACAGGGCTACGTGGCACAGATACGCAGTATTTT. Translating it yields CASTIGTGLRGTDTQYF.

This clone occurred once. The V gene is TRBV6-5, the J gene TRBJ1-2; 8 bases fit TRBD1. V dropped 5 bases and J dropped 8; count of bases not matched to a gene: 10. The CDR3 runs 14 residues. CDR1 and CDR2 from the germline V gene are MNHEY and SVGAGI. The CDR3 bases are TGTGCCAGCAGTCCTGACAGGGGCTACGGAGGCTACACCTTC. Translated, it gives CASSPDRGYGGYTF.

The gene calls are TRBV10-3 and TRBJ2-2; tentatively, D is TRBD1 (5 bases). Trimming took off 0 bases at V and 0 bases at J, with 8 bases between the two ends. The CDR3 covers 16 residues. Germline CDR1 and CDR2: ENHRY and SYGVKD. This CDR3 reads CAISESGHTNTGELFF. The CDR3 nucleotides read TGTGCCATCAGTGAGTCGGGGCACACGAACACCGGGGAGCTGTTTTTT.

The chain carries TRBV7-2 and TRBJ2-3; possible D gene TRBD2, 7 bases. The CDR3 covers 16 residues. V lost 2 bases, J lost 5 bases, and 17 bases lay in between. Germline V gene sequence: CDR1 SGHTA, CDR2 FQGNSA. The DNA for the CDR3 is TGTGCCAGCAGCTTATGGGGGCGGGGGCAATTAGATACGCAGTATTTT. Its protein is CASSLWGRGQLDTQYF.

The chain uses TRBV18 and TRBJ1-2, with D perhaps matching TRBD1 (5 bases). With 3 bases removed from V and 5 bases from J, the gap between germline ends came to 13 bases. Germline V gene sequence: CDR1 KGHSH, CDR2 LQKENI. The CDR3 is 14 residues long. CDR3 sequence: CASSPTGARYGYTF. CDR3 DNA: TGTGCCAGCTCACCGACTGGGGCTAGGTATGGCTACACCTTC.

V is TRBV5-1 and J is TRBJ2-5; D may be TRBD2 (6 bases). The V end was cut by 5 bases, the J end by 4 bases, with 15 bases between. CDR3 length: 14 amino acids. Germline V CDR1 and CDR2: SGHRS, YFSETQ. The CDR3 DNA reads TGCGCCAGCAGTCCTCGGGACTTGACAGAGACCCAGTACTTC. Protein: CASSPRDLTETQYF.

V gene TRBV3-1 (or the pseudogene TRBV3-2) combines with J gene TRBJ2-5; D gene ambiguous. With 1 base removed from V and 2 bases from J, the gap between germline ends came to 2 bases. CDR1 and CDR2 from the germline V gene are LGHDT and YNNKEL (reference sequence). The CDR3 is 12 amino acids. CDR3 region: CASSQVQETQYF. As DNA, the CDR3 is TGTGCCAGCAGCCAAGTACAAGAGACCCAGTACTTC.

J is TRBJ1-5 and V is TRBV2; maybe TRBD1 (5 bases). Germline V gene lookup returns CDR1 SNHLY and CDR2 FYNNEI. This CDR3 is 18 amino acids long. Between the trimmed V and J ends, which lost 3 bases and 5 bases, there was a span of 23 bases. CDR3 amino acids: CASSEGPRSGSRDQPQHF. DNA for the CDR3: TGTGCCAGCAGTGAGGGACCCCGATCAGGGTCGCGGGATCAGCCCCAGCATTTT.

V gene TRBV18 combines with J gene TRBJ2-3; D may match TRBD1 or TRBD2 (5 bases each). Germline V gives CDR1 KGHSH, CDR2 LQKENI. This CDR3 has 14 amino acids. With 6 bases removed from V and 8 bases from J, the gap between germline ends came to 18 bases. CDR3 amino acids: CASSSGPQFGTQYF. The CDR3 DNA reads TGTGCCAGCTCGTCGGGACCGCAATTCGGTACGCAGTATTTT.

The chain's CDR3 is CASSPGTAGQPQHF. The DNA for the CDR3 is TGCGCCAGCAGCCCGGGGACAGCCGGCCAGCCCCAGCATTTT. The chain uses TRBV5-1 and TRBJ1-5, with 7 nucleotides matching TRBD1. J gave up 7 bases and V 4 bases, and 8 bases lay outside the gene matches. Per germline, CDR1 SGHRS and CDR2 YFSETQ. This CDR3 has 14 residues.

The rearrangement links TRBV6-1 to TRBJ2-7, with D possibly TRBD2 on 5 matching bases. The CDR3 runs to 13 residues. Trimming took off 3 bases at V and 6 bases at J, with 12 bases between the two ends. Looked up from germline, CDR1 is MNHNS and CDR2 is SASEGT. The chain's CDR3 is CASSEGMRVEQYV. DNA of the CDR3: TGTGCCAGCAGTGAGGGGATGAGGGTCGAGCAGTACGTC.

This clone was recorded only once. The V gene is TRBV21-1, the J gene TRBJ2-3; the tabulated D call, TRBD1, remains unverified against the DNA. TRBV21-1 is described as a pseudogene. The CDR3 extends over 17 amino acids. The CDR3 reads CASSYEDSGSSTDTQYF. The CDR3 DNA follows: TGTGCCAGCAGCTATGAGGACAGCGGATCTAGCACAGATACGCAGTATTTT.